These 12 T cell receptor beta chains were all obtained from the same sample, sequenced in a study of prognosis after radiotherapy for stage I lung cancer. Two rounds of multiplex PCR amplified TCR beta CDR3 from genomic DNA. Amplification during the initial PCR round employed primers specific to each TRBV and TRBJ gene. Each CDR3 protein is one row after TCRdb ran MiXCR on the multiplex PCR reads. The sample has over 30,000 distinct CDR3 sequences; approximately 24% are singletons. This specimen was PBMCs, taken before or after stereotactic body radiation therapy (not recorded which). These receptors came from a donor over 45 with non-small cell lung cancer.

This clonotype has at least ten counts. CDR3 protein: CASSQSGGSSYEQYF. The CDR3 DNA follows: TGTGCCAGCAGCCAAAGCGGGGGCAGCTCCTACGAGCAGTACTTC. V and J are TRBV7-6 and TRBJ2-7; 8 nucleotides match TRBD2. The CDR3 is 15 amino acids. Germline assignment: CDR1 SGHVS and CDR2 FNYEAQ. Trimming removed 5 bases from V and 0 bases from J; junction bases left unmatched: 6.

On this clonotype: A much larger clone differs by one base, so this may be a read error. CDR3 coding DNA: TGTGCCAGCAGTTCCAGGGGGGGGGACAATCAGCCCCAGCATTTT. It translates to CASSSRGGDNQPQHF. The rearrangement uses TRBV2 and TRBJ1-5, with TRBD1 matching over 7 bases. V dropped 5 bases and J dropped 3; count of bases not matched to a gene: 7. CDR3 length equals 15 residues. Germline assignment: CDR1 SNHLY and CDR2 FYNNEI.

There are many counts of this clonotype. This rearrangement joins TRBV3-1 to TRBJ2-4, with D unclear. This CDR3 is built from 12 residues. CDR1 and CDR2 from the germline V gene are LGHDT and YNNKEL (reference sequence). V dropped 1 base and J dropped 8 bases, with 6 bases sitting between them. This CDR3 reads CASSQGKYIQYF. CDR3 DNA: TGTGCCAGCAGCCAAGGGAAGTACATTCAGTACTTC.

This clonotype was seen many times. The chain couples TRBV12-3 or TRBV12-4 to TRBJ2-1; perhaps TRBD2 as D (5 bases). The CDR3 spans 12 residues. V was pared by 4 bases and J by 8 bases, with 9 bases between. CDR3 nucleotides: TGTGCCAGCAGTTCGATCGGGGATGAGCAGTTCTTC. It translates to CASSSIGDEQFF.

This clonotype has a count of ten or more. The V gene is TRBV27, the J gene TRBJ2-3, with D unresolved. Germline CDR1 MNHEY, CDR2 SMNVEV (reference sequence). The CDR3 has 15 amino acids. The V end was cut by 4 bases, the J end by 3 bases, with 14 bases between. The CDR3 region is CASSSSYSPTDTQYF. DNA for the CDR3: TGTGCCAGCAGTTCCTCTTACTCCCCAACAGATACGCAGTATTTT.

The V call is TRBV9, the J call TRBJ1-3; no definite D call. CDR1 is SGDLS and CDR2 is YYNGEE in the germline V gene. With 6 bases removed from V and 0 bases from J, the gap between germline ends came to 10 bases. This CDR3 has 14 residues. CDR3 in amino acids: CASTMTSSGNTIYF. The CDR3 DNA follows: TGTGCCAGCACCATGACAAGCTCTGGAAACACCATATATTTT.

This clonotype has a count of ten or more. The J gene is TRBJ1-3, the V gene TRBV28; 7 nucleotides line up with TRBD1. The junction had 5 bases not matched to a gene; V was cut back by 6 bases and J by 0 bases. The CDR3 contains 15 residues. The V gene's germline CDR1 is MDHEN and CDR2 SYDVKM. The CDR3 is CASRYQGGSGNTIYF. CDR3 nucleotides: TGTGCCAGCAGGTATCAGGGGGGCTCTGGAAACACCATATATTTT.

With respect to this clonotype: A single base separates this from a much larger clone, so it may be a read error. The chain employs TRBV7-3 and TRBJ1-5; 8 nucleotides agree with TRBD1. The CDR3 has 14 amino acids. The germline CDR1 and CDR2 sequences are SGHTA and FQGTGA. The CDR3 here is CPSSPRTGNQPQHF. As DNA, the CDR3 is TGTCCCAGCAGCCCCAGGACAGGGAATCAGCCCCAGCATTTT.

For this clonotype: A read error is possible here, since a much larger clone lies one base away. This chain joins TRBV6-9 and TRBJ1-1, with D possibly TRBD1 on 5 matching bases. The CDR3 has 13 amino acids. CDR1 MNHGY and CDR2 SVAAGI come from the germline V gene. V lost 4 bases and J lost 5, with 11 bases in between. CDR3 sequence (DNA): TGTGCCAGCAGTTCCCTCAGGGAAACTGAAGCTTTCTTT. Amino acids: CASSSLRETEAFF.

This clonotype was recorded at least ten times. The gene calls are TRBV20-1 and TRBJ2-7, with D possibly TRBD1 on 5 matching bases. The CDR3 runs 11 residues. Looked up from germline, CDR1 is DFQATT and CDR2 is SNEGSKA (reference sequence). V shed 6 bases and J shed 5 bases, with 11 bases lying between them. The CDR3 DNA is TGCAGTGCGTCCACAGGCCACGAGCAGTACTTC. Amino acid sequence: CSASTGHEQYF.

The V call is TRBV5-4, the J call TRBJ2-7; D not certain. V was trimmed by 1 base and J by 0 bases, leaving 17 bases between them. The CDR3 length is 17 residues. Looked up from germline, CDR1 is SGHNT and CDR2 is YYREEE (reference sequence). The CDR3 region has the DNA TGTGCCAGCAGCTTGTCCCTTAACCGTGTAATCTCCTACGAGCAGTACTTC. As protein: CASSLSLNRVISYEQYF.

There are many counts of this clonotype. V and J are TRBV7-8 and TRBJ2-7; the match to TRBD1 covers 10 bases. This CDR3 has 15 residues. Germline V gene data show CDR1 as SGHVS and CDR2 as FQNEAQ. With V trimmed by 4 bases and J by 3 bases, 6 bases remained unmatched. The CDR3 sequence: CASSSRDRGVYEQYF. The DNA of the CDR3 is TGTGCCAGCAGCTCCCGGGACAGGGGAGTCTACGAGCAGTACTTC.